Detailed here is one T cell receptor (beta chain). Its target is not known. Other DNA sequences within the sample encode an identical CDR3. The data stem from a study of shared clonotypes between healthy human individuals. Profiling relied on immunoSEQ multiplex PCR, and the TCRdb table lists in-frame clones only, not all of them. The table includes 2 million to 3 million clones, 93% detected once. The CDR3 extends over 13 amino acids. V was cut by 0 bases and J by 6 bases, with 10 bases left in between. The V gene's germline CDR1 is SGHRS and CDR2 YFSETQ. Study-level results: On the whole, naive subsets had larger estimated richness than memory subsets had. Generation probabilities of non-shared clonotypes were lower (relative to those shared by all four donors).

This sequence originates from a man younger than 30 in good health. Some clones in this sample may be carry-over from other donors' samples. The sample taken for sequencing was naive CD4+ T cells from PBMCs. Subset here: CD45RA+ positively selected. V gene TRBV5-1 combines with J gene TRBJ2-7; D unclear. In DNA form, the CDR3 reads TGCGCCAGCAGCTTGGAGGGTCCGGGCGAGCAGTACTTC. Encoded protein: CASSLEGPGEQYF.